This record looks at one TCR beta chain sequence and its context. This sample was included in a study of T cell changes during pregnancy in multiple sclerosis. The germline V gene encodes CDR1 LNHDA and CDR2 SQIVND (reference sequence). This CDR3 is 14 amino acids long. The V gene lost 4 bases and the J gene lost 3 bases, with 13 bases spanning the gap. Some clones are missing from TCRdb's copy, which holds only in-frame ones; the method was immunoSEQ multiplex PCR. The sample has around 41,000 clones, approximately 90% seen once. What was sequenced was PBMCs (not recorded whether the cells were cultured). The chain carries TRBV19 and TRBJ2-7; a weak D match, TRBD1 (7 bases). This receptor was taken from a female donor with multiple sclerosis, enrolled in a pregnancy study. Here the CDR3 DNA reads TGTGCCAGTAGTACCCGACAGGGAGGCTACGAGCAGTACTTC. It yields the protein CASSTRQGGYEQYF.